This is a list of T cell receptor beta chains from one sample in a study of cytomegalovirus exposure and HLA in healthy donors. Generated by immunoSEQ multiplex PCR, the TCRdb table keeps only in-frame clones and is missing some. The profile shows roughly 100,000 clones, approximately 79% of them singletons. Sample: PBMCs. These TCRs come from a woman aged 60 to 75 in good health and CMV-seropositive. The CDR3 runs from the conserved cysteine through the conserved F or W. A D gene is named only where the DNA matches it firmly. Size is stated for part of the rows, as once, few or many counts, or as a class when the clone is expanded.

.	TRBJ2-1	TRBV4-2	TRBD2	TGTGCCAGCAGCCACGGACTAGCGGATTACAATGAGCAGTTCTTC	CASSHGLADYNEQFF
.	TRBJ2-2	TRBV30	TRBD1	TGTGCCTGTCGGGACAGGAGGAACACCGGGGAGCTGTTTTTT	CACRDRRNTGELFF
.	TRBJ2-2	TRBV28	.	TGTGCCAGCAGTTTGGGAGGGGGCACCGGGGAGCTGTTTTTT	CASSLGGGTGELFF
once	TRBJ1-5	TRBV10-2	.	TGCGCCAGCAGTGACAGGAACCTGAATCAGCCCCAGCATTTT	CASSDRNLNQPQHF
.	TRBJ1-2	TRBV2	TRBD1	TGTGCCAGCAGAGCAGGGGGCTATGGCTACACCTTC	CASRAGGYGYTF
.	TRBJ2-7	TRBV14	.	TGTGCCAGCAGCCAAGTCGGGACATACTACGAGCAGTACTTC	CASSQVGTYYEQYF
.	TRBJ1-3	TRBV7-2	.	TGTGCCAGCAGCTCCACAGGATCTTACTCTGGAAACACCATATATTTT	CASSSTGSYSGNTIYF
.	TRBJ1-5	TRBV27	TRBD1	TGTGCCAGCAGTTTAGGGACAGGGGGCAATCAGCCCCAGCATTTT	CASSLGTGGNQPQHF
.	TRBJ2-7	TRBV4-2	TRBD1	TGTGCCAGCAGCTCCGGGACAGGCTCCTACGAGCAGTACTTC	CASSSGTGSYEQYF
.	TRBJ2-1	TRBV27	TRBD2	TGTGCCAGCAGTTTATACCTGACTAGCGGAATATACAATGAGCAGTTCTTC	CASSLYLTSGIYNEQFF
.	TRBJ1-2	TRBV19	TRBD1	TGTGCCAGTAGTATAGGACGGGACAGTAGGTACTATGGCTACACCTTC	CASSIGRDSRYYGYTF
few	TRBJ1-4	TRBV19	TRBD1	TGTGCCAGTAGTATTTCCCAGGGACAGAATGAAAAACTGTTTTTT	CASSISQGQNEKLFF
.	TRBJ2-1	TRBV28	TRBD2	TGTGCCAGTCGCCTCGGGGCGGGAGTGATCAATGAGCAGTTCTTC	CASRLGAGVINEQFF
.	TRBJ1-1	TRBV9	TRBD1	TGTGCCAGCAGCGTAGCGGGACAGGTGAACACTGAAGCTTTCTTT	CASSVAGQVNTEAFF
.	TRBJ1-1	TRBV9	.	TGTGCCAGCAGCGTAGAACAGGGTGGATCCACTGAAGCTTTCTTT	CASSVEQGGSTEAFF
.	TRBJ2-1	TRBV6-4	TRBD2	TGTGCCAGCAGGCGGGAGGGGGACGGTGAGCAGTTCTTC	CASRREGDGEQFF
.	TRBJ2-3	TRBV4-1	TRBD1	TGCGCCAGCAGGCATCCGGGACAGTTGACAGATACGCAGTATTTT	CASRHPGQLTDTQYF
.	TRBJ1-2	TRBV2	TRBD1	TGTGCCAGCAGTATACGGGACAGCGGAGGTGGCTACACCTTC	CASSIRDSGGGYTF
.	TRBJ1-1	TRBV5-6	.	TGTGCCAGCAGCTTGAACGCGGGGACTGAAGCTTTCTTT	CASSLNAGTEAFF
.	TRBJ1-2	TRBV4-1	.	TGCGCCAGCAGCCAACCCCGGACAGAGTTAGGCTATGGCTACACCTTC	CASSQPRTELGYGYTF
.	TRBJ1-2	TRBV20-1	.	TGCAGTGCTAGAGACAGGGCCGACACCTTC	CSARDRADTF
.	TRBJ1-6	TRBV28	TRBD1	TGTGCCAGCACCGGACAGGGCTCACCCCTCCACTTT	CASTGQGSPLHF
.	TRBJ2-7	TRBV4-1	TRBD1	TGCGCCAGCAGCCAAGTACAGGGGGCGCAGTACTTC	CASSQVQGAQYF
.	TRBJ2-1	TRBV7-9	.	TGTGCCAGCAGCCGGTACGATGAGCAGTTCTTC	CASSRYDEQFF
.	TRBJ2-5	TRBV30	TRBD2	TGTGCCTGGAGTGTGTCCAGGGCGGGAGAGCAGTACTTC	CAWSVSRAGEQYF
.	TRBJ2-5	TRBV7-2	.	TGTGCCAGCAGCCCGAGGGCCGGAGAGACCCAGTACTTC	CASSPRAGETQYF
.	TRBJ2-7	TRBV30	.	TGTGCCTTCCGACAGCCTCGTGGTCTCGAGCAGTACTTC	CAFRQPRGLEQYF
.	TRBJ2-1	TRBV6-4	TRBD1	TGTGCCAGCAGAGGACAGGGGTTGAGCAATGAGCAGTTCTTC	CASRGQGLSNEQFF
.	TRBJ1-2	TRBV4-2	.	TGTGCCAGCAGCCAAGAAGGCAGGTCGTCCTATGGCTACACCTTC	CASSQEGRSSYGYTF
.	TRBJ2-7	TRBV29-1	.	TGCAGCGTCGGGACTGGGGGCTACGAGCAGTACTTC	CSVGTGGYEQYF
.	TRBJ2-2	TRBV4-2	TRBD2	TGTGCCAGCAGCCAAGAGATCAGCGGGAGGGCCAACACCGGGGAGCTGTTTTTT	CASSQEISGRANTGELFF
.	TRBJ1-1	TRBV7-8	.	TGTGCCAGCAGCATACAGGGACGGTCTGAAGCTTTCTTT	CASSIQGRSEAFF
.	TRBJ1-1	TRBV5-6	TRBD1	TGTGCCAGCAGCCGGACAGGGAACACTGAAGCTTTCTTT	CASSRTGNTEAFF
.	TRBJ1-5	TRBV5-1	.	TGCGCCAGCAGCTTGGGTCAGGGCGACAATCAGCCCCAGCATTTT	CASSLGQGDNQPQHF
many	TRBJ2-1	TRBV6-6	.	TGTGCCAGCGTGCGGGGTACCTACAATGAGCAGTTCTTC	CASVRGTYNEQFF
.	TRBJ1-5	TRBV30	.	TGTGCCTGGAGTGTACGTCGGAATCAGCCCCAGCATTTT	CAWSVRRNQPQHF
.	TRBJ2-5	TRBV9	.	TGTGCCAGCAGCCCGGACGGGAATAAAGAGACCCAGTACTTC	CASSPDGNKETQYF
.	TRBJ2-7	TRBV18	.	TGTGCCAGCTCACCACCCGGTTTCTCCTACGAGCAGTACTTC	CASSPPGFSYEQYF
.	TRBJ2-3	TRBV9	TRBD2	TGTGCCAGCAGCGTAGGGACTAGCGGGAGGGTAGATACGCAGTATTTT	CASSVGTSGRVDTQYF
once	TRBJ2-2	TRBV7-6	.	TGTGCCAGCAGCCCACTAGGGTTGAACACCGGGGAGCTGTTTTTT	CASSPLGLNTGELFF
once	TRBJ2-2	TRBV7-6	TRBD2	TGTGCCAGCAGCTTCCCGGGGTTAGGACTAGCCGGGAGGGCCCGTAACACCGGGGAGCTGTTTTTT	CASSFPGLGLAGRARNTGELFF